This T cell receptor (beta chain) was captured by sequencing in a study of somatic mutations in cytotoxic T cells in rheumatoid arthritis. Study observations and caveats: Expanded CD8+ clones had unknown antigen targets.

A word on this clone: Its antigen is unidentified.

The germline V and J ends were trimmed by 5 bases and 8 bases, with 6 bases remaining between them. CDR1 and CDR2 (germline): MNHEY, SMNVEV (reference sequence). This CDR3 contains 11 residues. Here immunoSEQ multiplex PCR was the method, and the copy in TCRdb shows in-frame clones only, minus some. The sample records about 12,000 clones, about 80% being singletons. Material: CD8+ T cells sorted from blood. The origin of this receptor is a man between 45 and 60 years old in good health. The chain combines TRBV27 with TRBJ2-2, with D possibly being TRBD2 (6 bases). The CDR3 region has the DNA TGTGCCAGCAGTCTAGCGGGGGAGCTGTTTTTT. Its translation: CASSLAGELFF.